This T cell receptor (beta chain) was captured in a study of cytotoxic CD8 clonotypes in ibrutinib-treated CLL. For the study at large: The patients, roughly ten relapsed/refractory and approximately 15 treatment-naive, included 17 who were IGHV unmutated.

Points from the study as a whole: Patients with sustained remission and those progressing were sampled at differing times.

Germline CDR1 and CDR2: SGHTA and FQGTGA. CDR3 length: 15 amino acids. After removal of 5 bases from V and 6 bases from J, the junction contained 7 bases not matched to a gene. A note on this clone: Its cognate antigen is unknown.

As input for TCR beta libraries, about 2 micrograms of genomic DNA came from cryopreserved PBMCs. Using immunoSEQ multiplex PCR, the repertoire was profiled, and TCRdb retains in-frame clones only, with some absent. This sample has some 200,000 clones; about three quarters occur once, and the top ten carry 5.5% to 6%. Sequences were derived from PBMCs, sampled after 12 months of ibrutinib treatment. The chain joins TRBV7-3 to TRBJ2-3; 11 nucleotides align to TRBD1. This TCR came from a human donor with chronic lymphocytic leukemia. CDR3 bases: TGTGCCAGCAGCCCTTTCGGACAGGGGGCCGATACGCAGTATTTT. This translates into CASSPFGQGADTQYF.